The 14 T cell receptor beta chains presented below share a single source sample, sequenced in a study of blood T cell repertoires in COVID-19. Clones were sequenced by immunoSEQ multiplex PCR, and TCRdb holds only the in-frame ones, with some missing. The sample has 350,000 to 450,000 clones, around 87% seen once; the top ten hold 1.5% to 2%. The sequencing sample was made of PBMCs or T cells enriched from blood (not recorded which). The source is a man aged 40-50 years in a cohort exposed to, infected with or recovered from COVID-19 (not recorded which).

The chain couples TRBV10-2 to TRBJ2-1; 7 bases line up with TRBD2. The V gene's germline CDR1 is WSHSY and CDR2 SAAADI. The CDR3 contains 14 residues. J was trimmed by 7 bases and V by 5 bases; bases with no gene match: 8. The CDR3 sequence is CASSLAGEINEQFF. The CDR3, as DNA: TGCGCCAGCAGTCTGGCGGGAGAGATTAATGAGCAGTTCTTC.

This rearrangement joins TRBV2 to TRBJ1-6; no reliable D call. The CDR3 extends over 14 amino acids. The germline V and J ends were trimmed by 4 bases and 3 bases, with 7 bases remaining between them. From germline, CDR1 is SNHLY and CDR2 FYNNEI. This CDR3 is CASSVRGYNSPLHF. DNA for the CDR3: TGTGCCAGCAGTGTTCGGGGCTATAATTCACCCCTCCACTTT.

The chain has TRBV10-3 and TRBJ2-4; 7 nucleotides agree with TRBD2. This CDR3 has 15 amino acids. Germline V gene data show CDR1 as ENHRY and CDR2 as SYGVKD. Trimming removed 3 bases from V and 4 bases from J; junction bases left unmatched: 6. CDR3 sequence (DNA): TGTGCCATCAGTGATGGTGGGAGGGATAAAAACATTCAGTACTTC. Translation gives CAISDGGRDKNIQYF.

The V gene is TRBV7-9, the J gene TRBJ2-2; 9 bases fit TRBD2. The germline V gene has CDR1 SEHNR and CDR2 FQNEAQ (reference sequence). Trimming at V came to 8 bases and at J to 5 bases, leaving 9 bases not matched to a gene. The CDR3 totals 15 residues. Written as DNA, the CDR3 is TGTGCCAGCCTCCCTCCCGGACTAGCGACCGGGGAGCTGTTTTTT. Protein: CASLPPGLATGELFF.

J is TRBJ2-7 and V is TRBV6-5, with 8 nucleotides matching TRBD1. Germline CDR1 MNHEY, CDR2 SVGAGI. This CDR3 comprises 15 residues. Trimming at V came to 7 bases and at J to 7 bases, leaving 15 bases not matched to a gene. The CDR3 sequence is CASTVETGGTREQYF. The DNA of the CDR3 is TGTGCCAGCACTGTGGAAACAGGGGGTACGCGGGAGCAGTACTTC.

This rearrangement joins TRBV2 to TRBJ1-1; 7 bases fit TRBD1. Trimming cost V 6 bases and J 4 bases; bases outside gene matches: 5. Germline V lookup: CDR1 SNHLY, CDR2 FYNNEI. The CDR3 is 13 residues long. CDR3: CASSEGAITEAFF. The CDR3 nucleotides read TGTGCCAGCAGCGAGGGGGCGATCACTGAAGCTTTCTTT.

The V gene is TRBV28, the J gene TRBJ1-1, with 7 bases identical to TRBD1. Germline-derived CDR1 and CDR2 are MDHEN and SYDVKM. The trim removed 2 bases at V and 3 bases at J, leaving 9 bases unmatched. The CDR3 sequence is 16 residues long. Here the CDR3 reads CASSLGPYRGHTEAFF. CDR3 sequence (DNA): TGTGCCAGCAGTTTAGGACCTTACAGGGGCCACACTGAAGCTTTCTTT.

J is TRBJ1-4 and V is TRBV27, with 8 bases lining up with TRBD1. Germline V lookup: CDR1 MNHEY, CDR2 SMNVEV (reference sequence). With 5 bases clipped from V and 10 bases from J, the junction kept 9 bases outside the gene matches. There are 14 residues in the CDR3. CDR3 protein: CASSADRGSGKLFF. The CDR3 nucleotides are TGTGCCAGCAGTGCCGACAGGGGAAGTGGAAAACTGTTTTTT.

This clone appeared a single time. The chain recombines TRBV7-9 with TRBJ1-1; D is perhaps TRBD1 (5 bases). The V gene's germline CDR1 is SEHNR and CDR2 FQNEAQ (reference sequence). Trimming shortened V by 2 bases and J by 4 bases, and 8 bases separated the two germline ends. The CDR3 is 13 amino acids. The chain's CDR3 is CASSLRRGTEAFF. The CDR3 nucleotides are TGTGCCAGCAGCTTACGGAGGGGCACTGAAGCTTTCTTT.

This chain uses TRBV7-9 with TRBJ1-2, with D perhaps TRBD1 (5 bases). CDR3 length: 13 residues. V was cut by 3 bases and J by 8 bases, with 13 bases left in between. Germline V lookup: CDR1 SEHNR, CDR2 FQNEAQ (reference sequence). The CDR3 is CASSFRLGDGYTF. The CDR3, as DNA: TGTGCCAGCAGCTTTAGACTAGGGGACGGCTACACCTTC.

The V and J genes are TRBV5-4 and TRBJ2-1; perhaps TRBD2 as D (5 bases). There are 15 residues in the CDR3. The V end lost 3 bases, the J end lost 0 bases, and 10 bases lay between the germline ends. Per the germline V gene, CDR1 is SGHNT and CDR2 is YYREEE (reference sequence). The DNA for the CDR3 is TGTGCCAGCAGCTCAGACACTAGCTCCTACAATGAGCAGTTCTTC. Translated, it gives CASSSDTSSYNEQFF.

The chain couples TRBV2 to TRBJ2-7; D gene ambiguous. V was shortened by 8 bases and J by 0 bases, with 14 bases between the two germline ends. CDR3 size: 14 residues. Looked up from germline, CDR1 is SNHLY and CDR2 is FYNNEI. The CDR3 loop reads CASLLGAYSYEQYF. The CDR3 bases are TGTGCCAGCCTTCTAGGAGCCTACTCCTACGAGCAGTACTTC.

The chain employs TRBV19 and TRBJ1-6; no reliable D call. This CDR3 region has 14 residues. Germline V gives CDR1 LNHDA, CDR2 SQIVND (reference sequence). Trimming took 4 bases from V and 6 from J, leaving 10 bases between them. CDR3: CASSTRTGNSPLHF. The CDR3 nucleotides are TGTGCCAGTAGTACCCGGACTGGTAATTCACCCCTCCACTTT.

The chain employs TRBV5-4 and TRBJ1-2, with a weak D call TRBD1 (5 bases). Per germline, CDR1 SGHNT and CDR2 YYREEE (reference sequence). Trimming took 1 base from V and 7 from J, leaving 11 bases between them. The CDR3 contains 13 residues. The CDR3 region is CASSLQGVGGYTF. Written as DNA, the CDR3 is TGTGCCAGCAGCTTGCAAGGGGTAGGTGGCTACACCTTC.